Each of the 31 T cell receptor beta chains below was sequenced from the same sample in a study of OX40 agonist ivuxolimab in advanced cancers. Only in-frame clones appear in the TCRdb table, and some are missing; sequencing was by immunoSEQ multiplex PCR. The profile covers more than 45,000 clones, with approximately 80% appearing a single time and roughly 3.7% taken by the ten largest. The sequenced sample was CD4+ or CD8+ T cells sorted from blood, obtained in a trial of the OX40 agonist ivuxolimab. The origin of the receptors is an adult with an advanced solid tumor such as melanoma, head and neck, liver or kidney cancer.

V is TRBV5-4 and J is TRBJ1-2; D is undetermined. Trimming stripped 1 base from V and 7 bases from J, with 17 bases between. The CDR3 has 15 residues. Germline V gene sequence: CDR1 SGHNT, CDR2 YYREEE (reference sequence). The CDR3 here is CASSLKADGPGGYTF. CDR3 bases: TGTGCCAGCAGCTTGAAAGCGGACGGCCCTGGTGGCTACACCTTC.

This chain joins TRBV29-1 and TRBJ2-5; D ambiguous. Germline-derived CDR1 and CDR2 are SQVTM and ANQGSEA. V lost 8 bases to trimming and J lost 0 bases, with 10 bases between them. The CDR3 is 12 residues long. The CDR3 bases are TGCAGCCCCCGGACGGACCAAGAGACCCAGTACTTC. It is translated as CSPRTDQETQYF.

V usage is TRBV11-3 and J usage is TRBJ2-7; TRBD2 matches at 8 bases. The junction had 8 bases not matched to a gene; V was cut back by 4 bases and J by 3 bases. In germline, CDR1 is SGHNT, CDR2 YENEEA. The CDR3 runs to 15 residues. CDR3 DNA: TGTGCCAGCAGCTACCAATCGGGACTAGTCTACGAGCAGTACTTC. This sequence encodes CASSYQSGLVYEQYF.

CDR3 residues: CASKRSPGDEQYF. In DNA, the CDR3 is TGTGCCAGCAAGAGGAGCCCCGGGGACGAGCAGTACTTC. The rearrangement links TRBV7-3 to TRBJ2-7; D possibly corresponds to TRBD2 (5 bases). Deletions cut 7 bases from V and 5 bases from J, with 15 bases between. The germline gives CDR1 SGHTA, CDR2 FQGTGA. The CDR3 is made up of 13 amino acids.

This sequence joins TRBV7-6 and TRBJ2-7; 8 bases agree with TRBD2. V was pared by 5 bases and J by 4 bases, with 10 bases of the junction left unmatched. Per germline, CDR1 SGHVS and CDR2 FNYEAQ. This CDR3 is 15 amino acids long. CDR3 in amino acids: CASSPMAGGSYEQYF. CDR3 bases: TGTGCCAGCAGCCCCATGGCGGGAGGTTCGTACGAGCAGTACTTC.

A single count supports this clone. The J gene is TRBJ2-7, the V gene TRBV5-4; TRBD1 matches at 10 bases. CDR1 SGHNT and CDR2 YYREEE come from the germline V gene (reference sequence). The CDR3 runs to 17 residues. The V gene end was trimmed by 0 bases and the J gene end by 4 bases; junction bases not matched to a gene: 10. CDR3 loop: CASSLGDRGESRYEQYF. The CDR3 DNA sequence: TGTGCCAGCAGCTTGGGGGACAGGGGCGAATCGCGATACGAGCAGTACTTC.

CDR3 in DNA: TGTGCCAGCTCACCATCCACCGGGGAGCTGTTTTTT. This encodes CASSPSTGELFF. The chain is built from TRBV18 and TRBJ2-2; D unclear. The CDR3 contains 12 residues. Looked up from germline, CDR1 is KGHSH and CDR2 is LQKENI. The V and J ends lost 2 bases and 4 bases respectively, with 2 bases between them.

The chain links TRBV19 to TRBJ2-3; 12 bases agree with TRBD2. The J segment lost 4 bases and the V segment lost 6 bases, leaving 8 bases of the junction unmatched. The CDR3 spans 16 residues. Germline CDR1 is LNHDA and CDR2 is SQIVND (reference sequence). The CDR3 DNA reads as TGTGCCAGTAGACTAACTAGCGGGAGGCGGTCAGATACGCAGTATTTT. Its protein product is CASRLTSGRRSDTQYF. Drawing the rest from reference TRBV19 and TRBJ2-3, the complete variable domain is DGGITQSPKYLFRKEGQNVTLSCEQNLNHDAMYWYRQDPGQGLRLIYYSQIVNDFQKGDIAEGYSVSREKKESFPLTVTSAQKNPTAFYLCASRLTSGRRSDTQYFGPGTRLTVL.

The J gene is TRBJ1-6, the V gene TRBV19, with D perhaps TRBD1 (6 bases). Germline CDR1 is LNHDA and CDR2 is SQIVND (reference sequence). The CDR3 totals 17 residues. Deletions cut 3 bases from V and 8 bases from J, with 20 bases between. The CDR3: CASSIRGGRTVHSPLHF. CDR3 coding DNA: TGTGCCAGTAGTATTAGAGGGGGTCGGACAGTCCATTCACCCCTCCACTTT.

This chain connects TRBV28 to TRBJ2-3; weak D call: TRBD1 (5 bases). V was shortened by 10 bases and J by 1 base, with 12 bases between the two germline ends. The CDR3 extends over 13 amino acids. CDR1 is MDHEN, CDR2 SYDVKM, per germline. CDR3 residues: CANLDSRTDTQYF. CDR3 sequence (DNA): TGTGCCAACTTAGACAGCCGCACAGATACGCAGTATTTT.

The chain uses TRBV7-3 and TRBJ2-2; D is tentatively TRBD1 or TRBD2 (5 bases each). The germline gives CDR1 SGHTA, CDR2 FQGTGA. This CDR3 is built from 15 residues. The V gene lost 5 bases and the J gene lost 0 bases, with 10 bases spanning the gap. This chain's CDR3 is CASSPGRANTGELFF. CDR3 DNA sequence: TGTGCCAGCAGCCCGGGACGTGCGAACACCGGGGAGCTGTTTTTT.

J is TRBJ2-1 and V is TRBV27, with D maybe TRBD1 (6 bases). The CDR3 is 14 residues long. Germline-derived CDR1 and CDR2 are MNHEY and SMNVEV (reference sequence). V was trimmed by 6 bases and J by 8 bases, leaving 17 bases between them. For the CDR3, the DNA is TGTGCCAGCAGGACCTTACAGGGAATGGATGAGCAGTTCTTC. This codes for CASRTLQGMDEQFF.

V is TRBV27 and J is TRBJ2-3, with D unclear. This CDR3 comprises 15 residues. The germline V gene encodes CDR1 MNHEY and CDR2 SMNVEV (reference sequence). Trimming pared 10 bases from V and 3 bases from J, leaving 20 bases between. In DNA form, the CDR3 reads TGTGCCACCTCTCAGAGTCGACCCTGGACAGATACGCAGTATTTT. Its translation is CATSQSRPWTDTQYF.

In DNA, the CDR3 is TGTGCCACCAGCAGAGACCTACACCATTACCAGAGGGTGTACGAGCAGTACTTC. Translating it yields CATSRDLHHYQRVYEQYF. The J gene is TRBJ2-7, the V gene TRBV15, with TRBD2 as a possible D gene (5 bases). CDR3 size: 18 residues. The germline gives CDR1 LNHNV, CDR2 YYDKDF (reference sequence). Trimming shortened V by 0 bases and J by 4 bases, and 22 bases separated the two germline ends. Supplemented by reference TRBV15 and TRBJ2-7, the full variable domain reads DAMVIQNPRYQVTQFGKPVTLSCSQTLNHNVMYWYQQKSSQAPKLLFHYYDKDFNNEADTPDNFQSRRPNTSFCFLDIRSPGLGDTAMYLCATSRDLHHYQRVYEQYFGPGTRLTVT.

The chain carries TRBV7-2 and TRBJ1-5, with a possible D match to TRBD1 (5 bases). There are 16 residues in the CDR3. V lost 4 bases, J lost 2 bases, and 15 bases lay in between. The germline gives CDR1 SGHTA, CDR2 FQGNSA. CDR3 loop: CASSSDVGARNQPQHF. The CDR3 DNA sequence: TGTGCCAGCAGCTCCGACGTCGGGGCCCGCAATCAGCCCCAGCATTTT.

The V gene is TRBV5-1, the J gene TRBJ2-7; D is ambiguous. Germline loops: CDR1 SGHRS, CDR2 YFSETQ. V lost 0 bases and J 4 bases, leaving 8 bases between the germline ends. The CDR3 consists of 13 residues. The CDR3 DNA reads as TGCGCCAGCAGCTTGGGTCCTGAATACGAGCAGTACTTC. This translates into CASSLGPEYEQYF.

The chain links TRBV5-5 to TRBJ2-7; D not certain. Germline CDR1 is SGHKS and CDR2 is YYEKEE (reference sequence). The CDR3 totals 12 residues. Trimming shortened V by 1 base and J by 2 bases, and 4 bases separated the two germline ends. This CDR3 reads CASSLQTYEQYF. The CDR3 DNA reads as TGTGCCAGCAGCTTGCAGACCTACGAGCAGTACTTC.

The chain couples TRBV13 to TRBJ2-2; 13 nucleotides align to TRBD2. Germline loops: CDR1 PRHDT, CDR2 FYEKMQ (reference sequence). Unmatched junction bases numbered 10, after V lost 5 bases and J lost 4 bases. This CDR3 region has 18 residues. CDR3 coding DNA: TGTGCCAGCAGCGCCACTAGCGGGGGGGCGATAGGCACCGGGGAGCTGTTTTTT. This encodes CASSATSGGAIGTGELFF.

The rearrangement links TRBV6-5 to TRBJ2-2; 11 bases are a match to TRBD2. The CDR3 totals 15 residues. Germline trimming cut 8 bases from V and 4 bases from J; bases unmatched to any gene: 6. Germline-derived CDR1 and CDR2 are MNHEY and SVGAGI. CDR3 sequence: CASLRLAGFTGELFF. In DNA, the CDR3 is TGTGCCAGCCTTAGACTAGCGGGATTCACCGGGGAGCTGTTTTTT.

The V and J genes are TRBV7-2 and TRBJ2-3; D unclear. V lost 1 base and J 3 bases, leaving 8 bases between the germline ends. Germline V gives CDR1 SGHTA, CDR2 FQGNSA. The CDR3 is 14 residues long. The CDR3 DNA sequence: TGTGCCAGCAGCTTAGGCACTGGGACAGATACGCAGTATTTT. It is translated as CASSLGTGTDTQYF.

The chain couples TRBV5-4 to TRBJ1-1; D remains unclear. Looked up from germline, CDR1 is SGHNT and CDR2 is YYREEE (reference sequence). This CDR3 has 15 amino acids. The germline V and J ends were trimmed by 2 bases and 3 bases, with 14 bases remaining between them. The CDR3 reads CASSLSRTWDTEAFF. In nucleotides, the CDR3 is TGTGCCAGCAGCTTATCGAGGACCTGGGACACTGAAGCTTTCTTT.

The chain employs TRBV29-1 and TRBJ1-1; TRBD1 is a possible D gene (5 bases). Trimming shortened V by 2 bases and J by 3 bases, and 16 bases separated the two germline ends. CDR1 SQVTM and CDR2 ANQGSEA come from the germline V gene. This CDR3 contains 15 residues. The CDR3 region is CSVETGRTPHTEAFF. In nucleotides, the CDR3 is TGCAGCGTTGAAACAGGCCGGACACCCCACACTGAAGCTTTCTTT.

This chain links TRBV4-3 with TRBJ2-6; no firm D call. The ends were cut back, 4 bases at V and 0 bases at J, with 10 bases in the middle. This CDR3 comprises 16 residues. Germline lookup yields CDR1 LGHNA and CDR2 YSLEER. This chain's CDR3 is CASSRTLSSGANVLTF. CDR3 nucleotide sequence: TGCGCCAGCAGCCGAACCCTGAGCTCTGGGGCCAACGTCCTGACTTTC.

The V gene is TRBV18, the J gene TRBJ2-7; the match to TRBD2 covers 9 bases. Germline CDR1 and CDR2: KGHSH and LQKENI. The CDR3 has 14 amino acids. J was trimmed by 4 bases and V by 2 bases; bases with no gene match: 3. The CDR3 reads CASSPAGGNYEQYF. CDR3 nucleotide sequence: TGTGCCAGCTCACCAGCGGGGGGGAATTACGAGCAGTACTTC.

The chain carries TRBV10-2 and TRBJ2-7; D is perhaps TRBD1 (6 bases). The V gene lost 4 bases and the J gene lost 2 bases, with 18 bases spanning the gap. The CDR3 totals 16 residues. Germline CDR1 WSHSY, CDR2 SAAADI. CDR3 sequence: CASSAGTFGLPYEQYF. The CDR3 DNA reads as TGCGCCAGCAGTGCCGGGACATTCGGGCTACCCTACGAGCAGTACTTC.

The V call is TRBV27, the J call TRBJ2-2; 8 bases fit TRBD2. The V and J ends lost 7 bases and 2 bases, in that order; junction bases with no gene match: 6. In germline, CDR1 is MNHEY, CDR2 SMNVEV (reference sequence). The CDR3 is made up of 15 amino acids. The CDR3 spells CASTGAGGNTGELFF. The CDR3 DNA follows: TGTGCCAGCACAGGTGCGGGGGGAAACACCGGGGAGCTGTTTTTT.

This clone was recorded only once. This chain links TRBV7-2 with TRBJ1-1; no clear D gene. Germline assignment: CDR1 SGHTA and CDR2 FQGNSA. This CDR3 is 13 amino acids long. Trimming removed 3 bases from V and 0 bases from J, with 5 bases in between. The CDR3 nucleotides read TGTGCCAGCAGCTTTAACCTGAACACTGAAGCTTTCTTT. It is translated as CASSFNLNTEAFF.

The chain recombines TRBV27 with TRBJ1-6; 9 nucleotides match TRBD1. Looked up from germline, CDR1 is MNHEY and CDR2 is SMNVEV (reference sequence). The junction had 11 bases not matched to a gene; V was cut back by 5 bases and J by 9 bases. CDR3 size: 16 residues. The CDR3 reads CASSPPRDRVGSPLHF. CDR3 in DNA: TGTGCCAGCAGTCCTCCCAGGGACAGGGTAGGTTCACCCCTCCACTTT.

The chain combines TRBV6-5 with TRBJ2-3; D possibly corresponds to TRBD2 (6 bases). Trimming shortened V by 7 bases and J by 5 bases, and 16 bases separated the two germline ends. CDR1 MNHEY and CDR2 SVGAGI come from the germline V gene. CDR3 length equals 14 residues. This CDR3 reads CASNPDGTQDTQYF. DNA for the CDR3: TGTGCCAGCAACCCTGATGGGACTCAAGATACGCAGTATTTT.

CDR3 residues: CASSLVQGLADTQYF. The CDR3 nucleotides read TGCGCCAGCAGCTTGGTTCAGGGTCTCGCAGATACGCAGTATTTT. The V and J genes are TRBV5-1 and TRBJ2-3; D is perhaps TRBD1 (5 bases). Germline V gene sequence: CDR1 SGHRS, CDR2 YFSETQ. CDR3 length equals 15 residues. Deletions cut 0 bases from V and 4 bases from J, with 12 bases between.

As for this clone: At one end the junction does not follow the germline gene, possibly because of a read error. J is TRBJ1-2 and V is TRBV6-6, with TRBD1 matching 7 bases. The CDR3 is 14 amino acids. Germline values: CDR1 MNHNY, CDR2 SVGAGI (reference sequence). This CDR3 is CASIWGTASIGWAF. The DNA of the CDR3 is TGTGCCAGCATCTGGGGGACAGCGTCTATAGGTTGGGCCTTC.